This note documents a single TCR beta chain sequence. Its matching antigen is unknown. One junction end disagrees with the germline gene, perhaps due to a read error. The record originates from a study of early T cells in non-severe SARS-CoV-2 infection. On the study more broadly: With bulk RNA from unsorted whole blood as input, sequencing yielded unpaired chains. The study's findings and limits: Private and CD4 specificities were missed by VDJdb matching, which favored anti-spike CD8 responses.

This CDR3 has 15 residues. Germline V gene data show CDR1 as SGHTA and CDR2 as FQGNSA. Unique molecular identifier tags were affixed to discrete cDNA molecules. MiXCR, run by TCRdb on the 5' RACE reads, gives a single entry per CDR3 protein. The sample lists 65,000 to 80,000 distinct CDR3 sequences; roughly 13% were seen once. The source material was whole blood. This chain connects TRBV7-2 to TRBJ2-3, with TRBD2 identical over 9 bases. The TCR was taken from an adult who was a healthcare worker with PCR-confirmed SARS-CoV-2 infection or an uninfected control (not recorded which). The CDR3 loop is CASSSGLAPTDTQNF. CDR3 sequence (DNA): TGTGCCAGCAGCTCGGGACTAGCCCCCACAGATACGCAGAATTTT.